Sequencing of this T cell receptor beta chain was carried out in a study of T cell repertoires in cytomegalovirus infection. Study-wide background: Indications came from public TCR beta signatures; they pointed to CMV infection and to a matching HLA type.

As concerns this clonotype: The antigen is unknown.

TCRdb re-analysed the reads in MiXCR, keeping a single row per CDR3 protein. The sample records almost 500,000 distinct CDR3 sequences, about 10% being singletons. This CDR3 spans 15 amino acids. The V and J ends lost 5 bases and 6 bases respectively, with 19 bases between them. Germline V gene data show CDR1 as MDHEN and CDR2 as SYDVKM. Study-level findings and limits: HLA-C-restricted CMV clonotypes gave the most frequent clonotype in two of eight donors. Carriage of CMV together with the relevant HLA was identifiable through cumulative public TCR beta family frequency.

J is TRBJ1-2 and V is TRBV28; D remains unclear. Sequencing was performed on PBMCs. This receptor was obtained from a human donor in good health (CMV status not recorded). Some clones in this sample may be carry-over from other donors' samples. The CDR3 DNA reads TGTGCCAGCAGTCCACCCGGACGGAGCGAGAATGGCTACACCTTC. It specifies CASSPPGRSENGYTF.